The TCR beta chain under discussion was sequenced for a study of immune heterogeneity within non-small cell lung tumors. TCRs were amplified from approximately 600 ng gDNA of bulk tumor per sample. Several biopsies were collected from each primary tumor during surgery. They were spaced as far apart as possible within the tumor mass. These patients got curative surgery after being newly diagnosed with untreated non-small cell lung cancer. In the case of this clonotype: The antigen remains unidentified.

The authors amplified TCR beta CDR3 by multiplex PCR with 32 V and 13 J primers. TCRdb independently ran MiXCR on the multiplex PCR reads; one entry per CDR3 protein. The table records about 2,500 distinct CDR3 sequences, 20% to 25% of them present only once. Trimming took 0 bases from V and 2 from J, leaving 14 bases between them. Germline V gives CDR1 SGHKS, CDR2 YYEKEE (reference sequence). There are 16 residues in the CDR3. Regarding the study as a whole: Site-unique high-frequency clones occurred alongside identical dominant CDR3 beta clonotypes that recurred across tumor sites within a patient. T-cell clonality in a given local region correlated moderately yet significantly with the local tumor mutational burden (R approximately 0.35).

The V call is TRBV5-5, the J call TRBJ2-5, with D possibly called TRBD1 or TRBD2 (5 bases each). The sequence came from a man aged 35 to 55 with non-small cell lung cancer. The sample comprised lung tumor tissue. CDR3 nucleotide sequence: TGTGCCAGCAGCTTGGCGTTGTCTGGGGGACAAGAGACCCAGTACTTC. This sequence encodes CASSLALSGGQETQYF. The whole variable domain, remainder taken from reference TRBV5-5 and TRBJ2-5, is DAGVTQSPTHLIKTRGQQVTLRCSPISGHKSVSWYQQVLGQGPQFIFQYYEKEERGRGNFPDRFSARQFPNYSSELNVNALLLGDSALYLCASSLALSGGQETQYFGPGTRLLVL.